This T cell receptor (beta chain) was profiled in a study of T cell responses to AZD1222 COVID-19 vaccine (dated by TCRdb to the early 2020s). About the full investigation: Because spike-specific TCR depth and breadth did not differ between the two schedules, AZD1222 recipients who got a second dose at roughly 4 weeks were pooled with those who got a second dose at roughly 12 weeks. Trial participants were enrolled by age into subgroups of 18-55, 56-69 and 70-plus years, and 148, 28 and 57 TCR-sequenced participants, respectively, were included in these subgroups. A total of approximately 240 trial participants underwent TCR sequencing, of whom roughly 210 had received two doses of AZD1222 and around 26 had received two doses of the MenACWY control vaccine.

As concerns this clone: Its cognate antigen has yet to be identified. No base quality information exists; no much larger clone differs at one position.

The time point label of this sample denotes: baseline before first vaccination. Vaccinee samples were obtained from the UK trials COV001 and COV002, which included a single-blind randomized controlled phase 2/3 trial of AZD1222 (ChAdOx1 nCoV-19) in healthy adults. For TCRbeta chain sequencing, PBMC samples from trial participants were taken at day 0 and at day 28 after the second dose. From the germline V gene, CDR1 is KGHSH and CDR2 is LQKENI. The CDR3 sequence holds 14 residues, the cysteine and phenylalanine included. Only the CDR3 portion is preserved as DNA: 42 bases, with reading frame beginning at the first base. The germline ends are 18 bases apart after V is trimmed by 5 bases and J by 8 bases. The CDR3 regions of human TCRbeta chains were analyzed by immunosequencing. In the paper's pipeline: TCRs in the repertoires were compared against a reference library of SARS-CoV-2-specific TCRs that had been generated with the MIRA antigen-specificity platform. Breadth was defined as the fraction of unique TCRs that were SARS-CoV-2-associated. Depth was defined as the fraction of total T cells that were SARS-CoV-2-associated. Each spike-specific TCR was assigned to its reactive spike region and to a CD4 or CD8 class using the MIRA data. Log10-transformed breadth and depth values were compared by one-way ANOVA with Sidak's multiple comparisons tests. This immuneACCESS table, as held by TCRdb, lists in-frame sequences with V and J called but not all clones. Of the missing ones, under half trace to an unresolved V gene in checked studies; the others have no known cause. The V and J calls and clone size are taken from that table; D and trimming were inferred from the DNA. For this sample the table gives roughly 140,000 clones, of which around 95% were detected only once. Of the sample, around 1.3% falls within the top ten clones.

Results the study describes overall, beyond this receptor: Conclusions about previously exposed vaccinees were limited because only six AZD1222 recipients were SARS-CoV-2 seropositive at baseline. Participants were mostly white British and included more females than males, and it was suggested by the authors that clonal diversity may have been underestimated. After two AZD1222 doses, both the breadth and the depth of spike-specific TCRs were significantly higher than at day 0 and than in MenACWY recipients. Because no day 14 peak-response samples were available, the repertoires could be characterized only after the peak T cell response. Reportedly, almost half of the unique spike-specific TCRs recognized epitopes lying outside the regions that are mutated in the B.1.351 and B.1.1.7 variants. In the small 56-69-year group, the increase in depth fell short of significance, most likely because of low power. The whole spike protein was spanned by vaccine-associated CD4 TCRs, and dominant responses were seen in regions 160-218 and 743-854.

The sequenced sample was peripheral blood, obtained on day 0 of AZD1222 vaccination. This chain joins TRBV18 to TRBJ1-2, with the D gene uncertain. This clonotype was sampled from an adult in good health. The DNA reads TGTGCCAGCTCAAGTGGAGTAATCCCAACGGGCTACACCTTC. Translation gives CASSSGVIPTGYTF.